The next 29 T cell receptor beta chains were all read from a single sample in a study of T cell repertoires in cytomegalovirus infection. These receptors are not linked to any known antigen. TCRdb recomputed calls from the reads with MiXCR, one row per CDR3 protein. The sample gives around 310,000 distinct CDR3 sequences, roughly 28% of which show up once; roughly 20% is in the top ten. Sample: cultured PBMCs, taken from culture after CMV antigen stimulation. Receptor source: a human donor in good health (CMV status not recorded). Some clones in this sample may be carry-over from other donors' samples.

This clonotype turned up a few times. The genes are TRBV7-2 and TRBJ2-7, with 7 positions matching TRBD2. The trim removed 1 base at V and 6 bases at J, leaving 6 bases unmatched. The CDR3 sequence is 14 residues long. CDR1 and CDR2 from the germline V gene are SGHTA and FQGNSA. The CDR3 loop reads CASSLDRGTTEQYF. The CDR3 nucleotides are TGTGCCAGCAGCTTAGATCGAGGGACTACCGAGCAGTACTTC. The full variable domain, rest sourced from reference TRBV7-2 and TRBJ2-7, is GAGVSQSPSNKVTEKGKDVELRCDPISGHTALYWYRQSLGQGLEFLIYFQGNSAPDKSGLPSDRFSAERTGGSVSTLTIQRTQQEDSAVYLCASSLDRGTTEQYFGPGTRLTVT.

This clonotype was picked up a small number of times. The chain links TRBV7-9 to TRBJ1-5; 8 positions agree with TRBD1. The length of the CDR3 is 17 residues. Germline CDR1 is SEHNR and CDR2 is FQNEAQ (reference sequence). Germline trimming cut 5 bases from V and 1 base from J; bases unmatched to any gene: 10. The CDR3 nucleotides read TGTGCCAGCAGCCCTCCAGGGGGCGCTGGGAGCAATCAGCCCCAGCATTTT. It specifies CASSPPGGAGSNQPQHF.

This clonotype was recorded a few times. V is TRBV20-1 and J is TRBJ2-3; D call uncertain. V dropped 5 bases and J dropped 8 bases, with 14 bases sitting between them. The CDR3 consists of 12 residues. CDR1 and CDR2 from the germline V gene are DFQATT and SNEGSKA (reference sequence). The CDR3 loop reads CSAEGAFGTQYF. As DNA, the CDR3 is TGCAGTGCTGAAGGCGCATTTGGTACGCAGTATTTT.

This clonotype was counted only a few times. This chain joins TRBV29-1 and TRBJ1-1; D perhaps matches TRBD1 (6 bases). Germline-derived CDR1 and CDR2 are SQVTM and ANQGSEA. The CDR3 is 11 residues long. Between the trimmed V and J ends, which lost 4 bases and 7 bases, there was a span of 10 bases. The CDR3 here is CSVGGRGEAFF. The DNA of the CDR3 is TGCAGCGTTGGGGGGCGTGGTGAAGCTTTCTTT.

This chain joins TRBV19 and TRBJ1-6; the D is unclear. Trimming removed 1 base from V and 4 bases from J, with 5 bases in between. The CDR3 consists of 14 residues. Germline V lookup: CDR1 LNHDA, CDR2 SQIVND (reference sequence). This CDR3 is CASSIARYNSPLHF. CDR3 nucleotides: TGTGCCAGTAGTATAGCGCGGTATAATTCACCCCTCCACTTT.

V usage is TRBV7-8 and J usage is TRBJ2-6; D gene ambiguous. This CDR3 spans 17 amino acids. Trimming took off 3 bases at V and 0 bases at J, with 12 bases between the two ends. Germline values: CDR1 SGHVS, CDR2 FQNEAQ. CDR3 loop: CASSFLGIRSGANVLTF. The CDR3 bases are TGTGCCAGCAGCTTTCTAGGGATACGCTCTGGGGCCAACGTCCTGACTTTC.

This clonotype has ten or more counts. The chain joins TRBV7-2 to TRBJ2-4; a possible D gene is TRBD1 (5 bases). Trimming shortened V by 5 bases and J by 0 bases, and 14 bases separated the two germline ends. Germline CDR1 reads SGHTA; CDR2 reads FQGNSA. This CDR3 comprises 16 residues. The CDR3 sequence: CASSPYSQGAKNIQYF. CDR3 coding DNA: TGTGCCAGCAGCCCTTACTCCCAGGGAGCCAAAAACATTCAGTACTTC.

This clonotype showed up just a few times. V usage is TRBV12-3 or TRBV12-4 and J usage is TRBJ2-7; the match to TRBD2 covers 7 bases. The CDR3 length is 15 residues. The V gene end was trimmed by 5 bases and the J gene end by 0 bases; junction bases not matched to a gene: 7. The CDR3 nucleotides are TGTGCCAGCAGTCGAGGGCTAGCGGTCTCCTACGAGCAGTACTTC. Protein sequence: CASSRGLAVSYEQYF.

The chain employs TRBV18 and TRBJ1-2; the D gene is possibly TRBD1 (5 bases). The CDR3 consists of 15 residues. CDR1 is KGHSH, CDR2 LQKENI, per germline. V was pared by 2 bases and J by 2 bases, with 12 bases between. The CDR3 is CASSPSGARNYGYTF. CDR3 nucleotides: TGTGCCAGCTCACCAAGCGGGGCTCGAAACTATGGCTACACCTTC.

This clonotype has just one count. The gene calls are TRBV6-5 and TRBJ2-7; maybe TRBD1 (6 bases). The CDR3 loop spans 15 amino acids. Trimming left V 4 bases short and J 4 bases short, with 17 bases between. The germline V gene has CDR1 MNHEY and CDR2 SVGAGI. In nucleotides, the CDR3 is TGTGCCAGCAGTTCCCGCTGGACAGAGTATTACGAGCAGTACTTC. Its protein is CASSSRWTEYYEQYF.

The V call is TRBV12-3 or TRBV12-4, the J call TRBJ2-3, with 10 bases aligning to TRBD1. J was trimmed by 8 bases and V by 4 bases; bases with no gene match: 12. The CDR3 extends over 16 amino acids. CDR3: CASSWGVDRGSGTQYF. CDR3 DNA sequence: TGTGCCAGCAGTTGGGGGGTGGACAGGGGGAGCGGTACGCAGTATTTT.

The chain joins TRBV28 to TRBJ2-7; 11 nucleotides align to TRBD1. V shed 8 bases and J 3 bases; nucleotides not matched to a gene: 9. The CDR3 sequence is 15 residues long. CDR1 is MDHEN and CDR2 is SYDVKM in the germline V gene. CDR3 residues: CASHPSGTGGYEQYF. CDR3 in DNA: TGTGCCAGCCACCCGTCCGGGACAGGGGGCTACGAGCAGTACTTC. Filled out from reference TRBV28 and TRBJ2-7, the complete variable domain reads DVKVTQSSRYLVKRTGEKVFLECVQDMDHENMFWYRQDPGLGLRLIYFSYDVKMKEKGDIPEGYSVSREKKERFSLILESASTNQTSMYLCASHPSGTGGYEQYFGPGTRLTVT.

This chain connects TRBV11-2 to TRBJ2-3, with D possibly matching TRBD2 (5 bases). CDR1 is SGHAT and CDR2 is FQNNGV in the germline V gene. Trimming cost V 3 bases and J 3 bases, with 13 bases left between them. The CDR3 contains 15 residues. The CDR3 nucleotides read TGTGCCAGCAGCTTCAAGAGGGAGTCTACAGATACGCAGTATTTT. Its translation: CASSFKRESTDTQYF.

This clonotype showed up just a few times. This chain joins TRBV19 and TRBJ1-4, with unresolved D. Germline V lookup: CDR1 LNHDA, CDR2 SQIVND (reference sequence). The ends were cut back, 3 bases at V and 0 bases at J, with 8 bases in the middle. The CDR3 covers 15 residues. In nucleotides, the CDR3 is TGTGCCAGTAGTATCTTAAAAGCAACTAATGAAAAACTGTTTTTT. It encodes CASSILKATNEKLFF.

This clonotype has more than one count but fewer than ten. This sequence joins TRBV12-3 or TRBV12-4 and TRBJ1-3; D unclear. The length of the CDR3 is 15 residues. Trimming stripped 3 bases from V and 2 bases from J, with 11 bases between. The CDR3 region is CASSFSRVAGNTIYF. Written as DNA, the CDR3 is TGTGCCAGCAGTTTCTCGAGGGTAGCTGGAAACACCATATATTTT.

The chain recombines TRBV3-1 with TRBJ2-3; 13 bases align to TRBD2. CDR3 length equals 19 residues. Germline V CDR1 and CDR2: LGHDT, YNNKEL (reference sequence). Unmatched junction bases numbered 10, after V lost 1 base and J lost 3 bases. The DNA of the CDR3 is TGTGCCAGCAGCCAAGCCCCAACTAGCGGGGGGGCTATGACAGATACGCAGTATTTT. Translating it yields CASSQAPTSGGAMTDTQYF.

This clonotype has a handful of counts. This sequence joins TRBV19 and TRBJ2-7; D might be TRBD1 (6 bases). V was pared by 6 bases and J by 6 bases, with 12 bases between. Looked up from germline, CDR1 is LNHDA and CDR2 is SQIVND (reference sequence). The CDR3 sequence is 12 residues long. DNA for the CDR3: TGTGCCAGTAGCATACCCAGGGGCGAGCAGTACTTC. Translated: CASSIPRGEQYF.

This clonotype was counted many times. The CDR3 DNA follows: TGTGCCAGCAGCTTAACTCGCGGAAATTACGAGCAGTACTTC. Amino acid sequence: CASSLTRGNYEQYF. The chain employs TRBV7-2 and TRBJ2-7; D ambiguous. The V end was cut by 2 bases, the J end by 4 bases, with 12 bases between. This CDR3 has 14 amino acids. CDR1 is SGHTA and CDR2 is FQGNSA in the germline V gene.

This sequence joins TRBV28 and TRBJ1-3; D call uncertain. The CDR3 runs to 14 residues. V lost 5 bases and J lost 4, with 12 bases in between. Germline CDR1 and CDR2: MDHEN and SYDVKM. CDR3 in amino acids: CASSVEDLGNTIYF. CDR3 in DNA: TGTGCCAGCAGTGTCGAGGATTTGGGAAACACCATATATTTT. Drawing the rest from reference TRBV28 and TRBJ1-3, the complete variable domain is DVKVTQSSRYLVKRTGEKVFLECVQDMDHENMFWYRQDPGLGLRLIYFSYDVKMKEKGDIPEGYSVSREKKERFSLILESASTNQTSMYLCASSVEDLGNTIYFGEGSWLTVV.

Only a few counts were recorded for this clonotype. The CDR3 nucleotides read TGTGCCAGCAGTTTTGGGACCGGGGTCTACGAGCAGTACTTC. Its protein product is CASSFGTGVYEQYF. V and J are TRBV12-3 or TRBV12-4 and TRBJ2-7, with D perhaps matching TRBD1 or TRBD2 (5 bases each). With 3 bases removed from V and 3 bases from J, the gap between germline ends came to 12 bases. The CDR3 length is 14 residues.

CDR3 residues: CASSLSASYNEQFF. Here the CDR3 DNA reads TGTGCCAGCAGCTTATCCGCCTCCTACAATGAGCAGTTCTTC. The chain has TRBV7-2 and TRBJ2-1, with D hard to call. The germline gives CDR1 SGHTA, CDR2 FQGNSA. CDR3 length: 14 residues. V lost 2 bases and J 0 bases, leaving 5 bases between the germline ends. Supplemented by reference TRBV7-2 and TRBJ2-1, the full variable domain reads GAGVSQSPSNKVTEKGKDVELRCDPISGHTALYWYRQSLGQGLEFLIYFQGNSAPDKSGLPSDRFSAERTGGSVSTLTIQRTQQEDSAVYLCASSLSASYNEQFFGPGTRLTVL.

In its sample, this clonotype was seen a few times. The CDR3 nucleotides read TGTGCCAGCAGTCACGCAAGAGCCCCGGACGAGCAGTACTTC. Translated, it gives CASSHARAPDEQYF. The chain uses TRBV6-6 and TRBJ2-7; D unclear. This CDR3 region has 14 residues. CDR1 is MNHNY, CDR2 SVGAGI, per germline (reference sequence). Trimming left V 5 bases short and J 5 bases short, with 16 bases between.

At least ten counts were recorded for this clonotype. This rearrangement joins TRBV7-9 to TRBJ1-4; no reliable D call. Germline CDR1 reads SEHNR; CDR2 reads FQNEAQ (reference sequence). Trimming left V 3 bases short and J 0 bases short, with 8 bases between. CDR3 size: 15 residues. In DNA, the CDR3 is TGTGCCAGCAGCTTGGACCGTGCAACTAATGAAAAACTGTTTTTT. Encoded protein: CASSLDRATNEKLFF.

This clonotype was counted only a few times. This sequence joins TRBV7-2 and TRBJ2-3; 9 nucleotides match TRBD2. J was trimmed by 1 base and V by 4 bases; bases with no gene match: 9. The CDR3 has 17 residues. Germline loops: CDR1 SGHTA, CDR2 FQGNSA. Here the CDR3 reads CASSSYLAGGGTDTQYF. The CDR3 nucleotides are TGTGCCAGCAGCTCCTACCTGGCGGGAGGGGGCACAGATACGCAGTATTTT. Complete variable domain (other parts from reference TRBV7-2 and TRBJ2-3): GAGVSQSPSNKVTEKGKDVELRCDPISGHTALYWYRQSLGQGLEFLIYFQGNSAPDKSGLPSDRFSAERTGGSVSTLTIQRTQQEDSAVYLCASSSYLAGGGTDTQYFGPGTRLTVL.

This clonotype appeared a single time. CDR3: CATQPGNSYEQYF. The CDR3 nucleotides are TGTGCCACCCAACCCGGGAACTCCTACGAGCAGTACTTC. The V and J genes are TRBV15 and TRBJ2-7, with D possibly being TRBD2 (5 bases). The CDR3 totals 13 residues. Germline V gives CDR1 LNHNV, CDR2 YYDKDF (reference sequence). The germline V and J ends were trimmed by 8 bases and 0 bases, with 11 bases remaining between them.

CDR3 DNA sequence: TGTGCCAGCAGCCTCACAGGGATCTACGAGCAGTACTTC. Encoded protein: CASSLTGIYEQYF. The chain uses TRBV7-8 and TRBJ2-7; D perhaps matches TRBD1 (6 bases). CDR1 and CDR2 (germline): SGHVS, FQNEAQ. Between the trimmed V and J ends, which lost 5 bases and 3 bases, there was a span of 11 bases. The CDR3 loop spans 13 amino acids.

V usage is TRBV3-1 and J usage is TRBJ2-1; 8 bases map to TRBD1. The CDR3 loop spans 18 amino acids. Germline CDR1 is LGHDT and CDR2 is YNNKEL (reference sequence). Trimming removed 4 bases from V and 6 bases from J; junction bases left unmatched: 17. CDR3 region: CASSPRGVTGVRGNEQFF. The CDR3 DNA sequence: TGTGCCAGCAGCCCCCGAGGAGTGACAGGGGTGAGGGGCAATGAGCAGTTCTTC.

This clonotype came up a few times. The chain links TRBV6-6 to TRBJ2-5; D is perhaps TRBD1 (6 bases). The CDR3 spans 14 residues. V was trimmed by 4 bases and J by 1 base, leaving 10 bases between them. Germline V lookup: CDR1 MNHNY, CDR2 SVGAGI (reference sequence). Written as DNA, the CDR3 is TGTGCCAGCAGTTCCCCAGGGGCCCAAGAGACCCAGTACTTC. Encoded protein: CASSSPGAQETQYF.

Of note for this clonotype: At one boundary the junction diverges from the germline segment, which might be a read error. The chain has TRBV7-6 and TRBJ1-6; weak D call: TRBD1 (5 bases). CDR3 length: 20 amino acids. Germline values: CDR1 SGHVS, CDR2 FNYEAQ. DNA for the CDR3: TGTGCCAGCAGCCCAAAGGTCAGGGCGACCTCCTTGAGATATAATTCGCCCCTCCACTTT. It translates to CASSPKVRATSLRYNSPLHF.